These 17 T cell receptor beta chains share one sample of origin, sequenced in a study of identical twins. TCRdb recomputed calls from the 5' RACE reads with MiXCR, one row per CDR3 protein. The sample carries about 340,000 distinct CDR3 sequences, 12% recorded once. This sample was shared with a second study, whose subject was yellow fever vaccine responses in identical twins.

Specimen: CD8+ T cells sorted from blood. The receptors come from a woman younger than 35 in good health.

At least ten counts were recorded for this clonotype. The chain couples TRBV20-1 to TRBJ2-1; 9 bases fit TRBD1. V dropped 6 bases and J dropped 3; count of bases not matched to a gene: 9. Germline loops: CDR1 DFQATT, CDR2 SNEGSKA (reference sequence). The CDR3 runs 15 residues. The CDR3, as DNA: TGCAGTGCCCGTACAACAGGGGGCGACTACAATGAGCAGTTCTTC. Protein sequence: CSARTTGGDYNEQFF.

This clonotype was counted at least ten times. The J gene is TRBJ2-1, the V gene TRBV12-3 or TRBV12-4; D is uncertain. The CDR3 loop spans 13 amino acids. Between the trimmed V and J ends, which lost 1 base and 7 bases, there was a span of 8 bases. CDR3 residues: CASSLGFMNEQFF. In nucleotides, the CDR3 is TGTGCCAGCAGTTTAGGTTTCATGAATGAGCAGTTCTTC.

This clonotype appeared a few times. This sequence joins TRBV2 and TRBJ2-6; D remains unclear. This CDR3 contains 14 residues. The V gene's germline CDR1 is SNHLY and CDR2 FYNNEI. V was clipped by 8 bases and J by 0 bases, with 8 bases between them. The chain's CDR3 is CASSGASGANVLTF. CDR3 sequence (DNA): TGTGCCAGCTCGGGCGCCTCTGGGGCCAACGTCCTGACTTTC.

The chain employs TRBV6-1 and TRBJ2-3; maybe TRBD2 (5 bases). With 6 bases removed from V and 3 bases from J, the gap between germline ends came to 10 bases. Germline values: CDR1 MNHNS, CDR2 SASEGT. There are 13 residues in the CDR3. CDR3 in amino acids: CASSDEGTDTQYF. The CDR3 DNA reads TGTGCCAGCAGCGACGAGGGAACAGATACGCAGTATTTT.

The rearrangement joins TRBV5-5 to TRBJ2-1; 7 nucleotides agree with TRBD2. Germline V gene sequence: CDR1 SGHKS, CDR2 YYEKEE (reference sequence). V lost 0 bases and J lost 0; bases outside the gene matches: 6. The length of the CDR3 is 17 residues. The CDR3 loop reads CASSLGWRGSSYNEQFF. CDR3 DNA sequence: TGTGCCAGCAGCTTGGGTTGGCGGGGGAGCTCCTACAATGAGCAGTTCTTC.

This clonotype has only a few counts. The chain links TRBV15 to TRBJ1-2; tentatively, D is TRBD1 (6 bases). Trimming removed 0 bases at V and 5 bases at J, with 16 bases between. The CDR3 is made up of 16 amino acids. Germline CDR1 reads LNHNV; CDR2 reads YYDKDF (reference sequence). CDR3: CATSREPEDRPYGYTF. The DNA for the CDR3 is TGTGCCACCAGCAGAGAGCCGGAAGACAGGCCATATGGCTACACCTTC.

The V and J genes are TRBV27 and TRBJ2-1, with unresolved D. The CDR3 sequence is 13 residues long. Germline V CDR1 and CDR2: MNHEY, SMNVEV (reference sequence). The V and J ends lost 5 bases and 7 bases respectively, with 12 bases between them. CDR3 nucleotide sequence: TGTGCCAGCAGTCTCGGACGGATTAATGAGCAGTTCTTC. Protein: CASSLGRINEQFF.

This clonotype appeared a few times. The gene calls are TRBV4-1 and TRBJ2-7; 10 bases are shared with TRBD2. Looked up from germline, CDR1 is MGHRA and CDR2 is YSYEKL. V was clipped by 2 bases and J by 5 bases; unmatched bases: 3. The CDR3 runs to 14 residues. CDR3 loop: CASSQTSGIDEQYF. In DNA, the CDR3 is TGCGCCAGCAGCCAAACTAGCGGGATAGACGAGCAGTACTTC.

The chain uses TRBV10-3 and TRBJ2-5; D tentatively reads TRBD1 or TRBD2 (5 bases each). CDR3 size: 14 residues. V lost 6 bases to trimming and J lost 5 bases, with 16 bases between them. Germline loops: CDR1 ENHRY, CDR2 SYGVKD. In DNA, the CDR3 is TGTGCCATCAGGGGCGAATGGGGGAGCGAGACCCAGTACTTC. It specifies CAIRGEWGSETQYF.

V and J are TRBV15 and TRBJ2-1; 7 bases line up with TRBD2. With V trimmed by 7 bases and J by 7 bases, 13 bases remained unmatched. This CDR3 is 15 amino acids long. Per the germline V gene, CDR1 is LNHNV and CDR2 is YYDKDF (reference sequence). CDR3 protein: CATTETSEPPNEQFF. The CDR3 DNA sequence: TGTGCCACCACAGAAACTAGCGAGCCCCCTAATGAGCAGTTCTTC.

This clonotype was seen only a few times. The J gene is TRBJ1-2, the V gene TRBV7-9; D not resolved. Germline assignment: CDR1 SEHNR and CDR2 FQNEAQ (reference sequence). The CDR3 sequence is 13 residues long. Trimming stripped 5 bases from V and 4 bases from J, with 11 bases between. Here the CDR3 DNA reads TGTGCCAGCAGCGGATCTCCGGCCTATGGCTACACCTTC. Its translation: CASSGSPAYGYTF.

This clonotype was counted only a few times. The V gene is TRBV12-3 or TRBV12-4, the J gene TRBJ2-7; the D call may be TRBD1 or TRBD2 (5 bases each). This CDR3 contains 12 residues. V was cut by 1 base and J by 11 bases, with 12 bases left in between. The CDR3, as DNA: TGTGCCAGCAGTTTAGGAGGGGCAATCGAGTACTTC. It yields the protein CASSLGGAIEYF.

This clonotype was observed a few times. For the CDR3, the DNA is TGCGCCAGCAGCTTGGACTCTAGGGGGAACACTGAAGCTTTCTTT. This codes for CASSLDSRGNTEAFF. This chain joins TRBV5-1 and TRBJ1-1; D might be TRBD1 (5 bases). The germline gives CDR1 SGHRS, CDR2 YFSETQ. The CDR3 runs to 15 residues. Trimming removed 0 bases from V and 1 base from J, with 10 bases in between.

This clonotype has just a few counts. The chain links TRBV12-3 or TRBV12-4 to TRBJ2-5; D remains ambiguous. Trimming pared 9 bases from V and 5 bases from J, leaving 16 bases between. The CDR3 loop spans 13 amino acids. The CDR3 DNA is TGTGCCAGTTCCGGCCGCCTCGCGGAGACCCAGTACTTC. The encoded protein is CASSGRLAETQYF.

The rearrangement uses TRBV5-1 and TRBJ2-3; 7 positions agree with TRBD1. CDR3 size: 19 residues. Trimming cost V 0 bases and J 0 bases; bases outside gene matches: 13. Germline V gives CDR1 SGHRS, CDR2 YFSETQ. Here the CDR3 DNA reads TGCGCCAGCAGCTTGGCCCGACCCGGGACAGCCCCTAGCACAGATACGCAGTATTTT. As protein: CASSLARPGTAPSTDTQYF.

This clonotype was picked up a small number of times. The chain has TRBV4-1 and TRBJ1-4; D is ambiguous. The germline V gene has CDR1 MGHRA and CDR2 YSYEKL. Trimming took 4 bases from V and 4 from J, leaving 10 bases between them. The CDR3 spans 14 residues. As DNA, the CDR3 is TGCGCCAGCAGCCGAGACGATCTTAATGAAAAACTGTTTTTT. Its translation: CASSRDDLNEKLFF.

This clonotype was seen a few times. The CDR3 here is CASSPRTGLNTGELFF. The CDR3 DNA sequence: TGTGCCAGCAGTCCCCGGACAGGACTGAACACCGGGGAGCTGTTTTTT. The genes are TRBV27 and TRBJ2-2; 7 bases line up with TRBD1. Germline V lookup: CDR1 MNHEY, CDR2 SMNVEV (reference sequence). J gave up 1 base and V 5 bases, and 7 bases lay outside the gene matches. CDR3 length: 16 amino acids.